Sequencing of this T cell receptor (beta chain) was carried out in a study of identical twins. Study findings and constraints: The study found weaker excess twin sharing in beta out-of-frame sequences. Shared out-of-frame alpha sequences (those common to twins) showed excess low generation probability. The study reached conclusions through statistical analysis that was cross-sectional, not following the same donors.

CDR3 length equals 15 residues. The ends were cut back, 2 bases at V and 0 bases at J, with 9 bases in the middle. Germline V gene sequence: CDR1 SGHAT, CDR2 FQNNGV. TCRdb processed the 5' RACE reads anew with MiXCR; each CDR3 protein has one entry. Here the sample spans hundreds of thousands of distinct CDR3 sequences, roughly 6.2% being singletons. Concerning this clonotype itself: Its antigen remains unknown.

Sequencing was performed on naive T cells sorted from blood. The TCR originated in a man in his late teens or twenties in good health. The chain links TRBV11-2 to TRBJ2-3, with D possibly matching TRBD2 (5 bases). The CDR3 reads CASSLFPGSTDTQYF. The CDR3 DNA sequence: TGTGCCAGCAGCTTATTCCCGGGAAGCACAGATACGCAGTATTTT.